This T cell receptor (beta chain) was documented in a study of T-cell reconstitution after alpha-beta-depleted transplantation in children. Study-wide results and caveats: After transplant, high TCRbeta diversity at day 60 in some patients arose from surviving recipient T cells and thymic progenitors. The study reportedly traced alpha-beta T cells about two months after transplant to several hundred expanded graft clones. T-cell counts and diversity were attributed mostly to newly produced T cells one year after transplant.

Unique molecular identifiers were built into the TCRbeta library. MiXCR, run by TCRdb on the PCR reads, gives a single entry per CDR3 protein. Counted here are around 960,000 distinct CDR3 sequences, roughly 31% occurring once; the ten biggest clones make up 25% to 35%. As for this clonotype: What it binds is unknown.

Trimming shortened V by 0 bases and J by 8 bases, and 19 bases separated the two germline ends. This CDR3 spans 16 amino acids. Germline-derived CDR1 and CDR2 are SGHAT and FQNNGV. Sequences were derived from PBMCs, mostly from graft donor cells, sampled 360 days after TCRalphabeta/CD19-depleted stem cell transplant. The V call is TRBV11-2, the J call TRBJ1-2; D perhaps matches TRBD1 (6 bases). This receptor was identified in a boy less than two years old who had a stem cell transplant for SCID, so the T cells may come from the graft donor. The CDR3 DNA sequence: TGTGCCAGCAGCTTAGATCTTGGCGACAGGTCAGGAGGCTACACCTTC. Its translation is CASSLDLGDRSGGYTF.